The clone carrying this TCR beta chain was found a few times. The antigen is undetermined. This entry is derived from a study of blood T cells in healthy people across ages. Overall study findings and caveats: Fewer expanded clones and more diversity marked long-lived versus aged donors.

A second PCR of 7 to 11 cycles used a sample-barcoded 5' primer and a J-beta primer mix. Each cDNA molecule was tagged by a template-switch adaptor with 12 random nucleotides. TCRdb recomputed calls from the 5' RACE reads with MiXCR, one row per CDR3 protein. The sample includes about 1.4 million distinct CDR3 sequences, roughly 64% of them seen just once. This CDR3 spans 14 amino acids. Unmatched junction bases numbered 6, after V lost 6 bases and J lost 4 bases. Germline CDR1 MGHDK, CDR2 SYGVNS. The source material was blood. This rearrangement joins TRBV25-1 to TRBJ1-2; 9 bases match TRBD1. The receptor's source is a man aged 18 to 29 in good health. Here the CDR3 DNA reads TGTGCCAGCAGGGGGACAGGGAATGGCTATGGCTACACCTTC. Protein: CASRGTGNGYGYTF.